This T cell receptor (beta chain) was observed in a study of response to subunit inactivated influenza vaccine. This clonotype appeared many times. Its specificity is unknown. CDR3 length: 14 residues. CDR1 and CDR2 (germline): LNHNV, YYDKDF (reference sequence). V lost 0 bases, J lost 7 bases, and 10 bases lay in between. Study conclusions and caveats: With each seasonal influenza vaccination, the authors suggested, few new T cells are recruited.

TCRdb passed the RT-PCR reads through MiXCR, listing each CDR3 protein once. The sample records about 780,000 distinct CDR3 sequences, approximately 17% being singletons. Sample: PBMCs from blood, taken more than 4 days after vaccination. The TCR comes from a middle-aged man who received an inactivated influenza vaccine. The chain joins TRBV15 to TRBJ2-1; maybe TRBD2 (6 bases). The DNA of the CDR3 is TGTGCCACCAGCAGAGATCTGGGGAGGAATGAGCAGTTCTTC. It translates to CATSRDLGRNEQFF.